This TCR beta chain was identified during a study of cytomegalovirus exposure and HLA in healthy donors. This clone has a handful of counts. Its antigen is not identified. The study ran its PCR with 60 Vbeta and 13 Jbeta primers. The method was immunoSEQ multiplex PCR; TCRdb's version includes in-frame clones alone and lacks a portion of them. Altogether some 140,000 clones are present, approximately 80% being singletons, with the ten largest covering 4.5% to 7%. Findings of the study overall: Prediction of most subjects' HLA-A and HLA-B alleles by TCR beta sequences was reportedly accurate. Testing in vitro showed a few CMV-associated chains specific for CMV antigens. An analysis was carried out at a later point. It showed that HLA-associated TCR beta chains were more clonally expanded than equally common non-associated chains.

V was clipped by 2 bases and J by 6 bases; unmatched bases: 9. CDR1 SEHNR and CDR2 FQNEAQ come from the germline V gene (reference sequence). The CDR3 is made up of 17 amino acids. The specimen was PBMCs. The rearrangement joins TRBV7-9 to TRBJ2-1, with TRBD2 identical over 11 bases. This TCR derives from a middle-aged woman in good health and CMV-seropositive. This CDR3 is CASSLRSGTSGGNEQFF. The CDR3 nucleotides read TGTGCCAGCAGCTTACGGTCCGGGACTAGCGGTGGCAATGAGCAGTTCTTC.